These 21 T cell receptor beta chains share one sample of origin, sequenced in a study of shared clonotypes between healthy human individuals (dated by TCRdb to between 2020 and 2021). CD8 naive samples were CD45RO-negative cells positively selected for CCR7, giving a CD45RA+CCR7+ population that excluded TemRA cells. Libraries were made using the immunoSEQ multiplex PCR assay. TCRdb obtained this table from immuneACCESS and retained in-frame rearrangements with V and J assigned. These tables miss some clones; where compared with another copy, unresolved V genes account for less than half of the shortfall, and the remainder is unexplained. The sample table contains millions of clones; only one count was recorded for approximately 94% of them. The ten largest clonotypes hold roughly 1.7% of the sample. The sample comprised naive CD8+ T cells from PBMCs. The label giving this sample's cell subset or site can be read as: CD45RA+CCR7+. The receptors shown here come from a man between 18 and 29 years old in good health. Some clones in this sample may be carry-over from other donors' samples.

The V call is TRBV19, the J call TRBJ2-2, with D possibly TRBD1 on 5 matching bases. The V gene lost 5 bases and the J gene lost 0 bases, with 13 bases spanning the gap. Looked up from germline, CDR1 is LNHDA and CDR2 is SQIVND (reference sequence). The length of the CDR3 is 16 residues. This chain's CDR3 is CASSSRQIANTGELFF. The CDR3 bases are TGTGCCAGTAGTTCACGACAGATCGCGAACACCGGGGAGCTGTTTTTT.

The chain uses TRBV10-3 and TRBJ2-5; D assignment may be TRBD1 or TRBD2 (5 bases each). The CDR3 sequence is 15 residues long. V gave up 0 bases and J gave up 9 bases, with 17 bases separating them. The germline V gene has CDR1 ENHRY and CDR2 SYGVKD. Written as DNA, the CDR3 is TGTGCCATCAGTGAGTCAGGGGACGCCACCGGGGCCCAGTACTTC. Translated, it gives CAISESGDATGAQYF.

The chain carries TRBV7-8 and TRBJ1-3; TRBD1 aligns across 11 bases. Losses at the gene ends were 5 bases for V and 4 bases for J; bases not matched to a gene: 7. Germline V gene data show CDR1 as SGHVS and CDR2 as FQNEAQ. The CDR3 length is 16 residues. The CDR3 sequence is CASSPWTGGNGNTIYF. The CDR3 DNA sequence: TGTGCCAGCAGCCCATGGACAGGGGGCAACGGAAACACCATATATTTT.

V gene TRBV25-1 combines with J gene TRBJ1-2, with TRBD1 matching 10 bases. CDR3 length: 16 residues. Trimming at V came to 4 bases and at J to 2 bases, leaving 7 bases not matched to a gene. Germline V gene sequence: CDR1 MGHDK, CDR2 SYGVNS. DNA for the CDR3: TGTGCCAGCAGTGGAAACTTGGGACAGGGGAACTATGGCTACACCTTC. Its translation is CASSGNLGQGNYGYTF.

The table lists this clone with a count of one. The chain combines TRBV6-1 with TRBJ2-7, with 9 bases lining up with TRBD1. The CDR3 is made up of 15 amino acids. V was clipped by 5 bases and J by 4 bases; unmatched bases: 9. The germline CDR1 and CDR2 sequences are MNHNS and SASEGT. This CDR3 reads CASSLADRGSYEQYF. The CDR3 bases are TGTGCCAGCAGTCTCGCGGACAGGGGTTCGTACGAGCAGTACTTC.

In this sample, this clone turned up once. The CDR3 reads CASSLLQRETTDTQYF. The CDR3, as DNA: TGCGCCAGCAGCTTGTTGCAGCGGGAGACCACAGATACGCAGTATTTT. The chain has TRBV5-1 and TRBJ2-3; TRBD2 matches 8 bases. With 1 base clipped from V and 2 bases from J, the junction kept 6 bases outside the gene matches. CDR1 is SGHRS, CDR2 YFSETQ, per germline. The CDR3 extends over 16 amino acids.

The chain couples TRBV7-3 to TRBJ2-7, with a tentative D call TRBD1 (5 bases). The V end was cut by 2 bases, the J end by 3 bases, with 14 bases between. Per the germline V gene, CDR1 is SGHTA and CDR2 is FQGTGA. The CDR3 sequence is 15 residues long. This CDR3 is CASSLGANPGYEQYF. CDR3 nucleotide sequence: TGTGCCAGCAGCTTAGGGGCCAATCCGGGCTACGAGCAGTACTTC.

The chain joins TRBV15 to TRBJ1-4; D unclear. Trimming shortened V by 0 bases and J by 5 bases, and 10 bases separated the two germline ends. The V gene's germline CDR1 is LNHNV and CDR2 YYDKDF (reference sequence). The CDR3 runs to 15 residues. CDR3 sequence: CATSRDMGMNEKLFF. DNA of the CDR3: TGTGCCACCAGCAGAGATATGGGGATGAATGAAAAACTGTTTTTT.

The chain employs TRBV6-1 and TRBJ2-1; no clear D gene. Germline-derived CDR1 and CDR2 are MNHNS and SASEGT. V lost 2 bases and J lost 0, with 11 bases in between. The length of the CDR3 is 16 residues. The CDR3 region has the DNA TGTGCCAGCAGTGAACCCCACTTGATCTCCTACAATGAGCAGTTCTTC. Amino acids: CASSEPHLISYNEQFF.

The chain recombines TRBV15 with TRBJ2-5, with 9 bases aligning to TRBD2. J gave up 4 bases and V 5 bases, and 8 bases lay outside the gene matches. The CDR3 is 15 amino acids. CDR1 and CDR2 from the germline V gene are LNHNV and YYDKDF (reference sequence). DNA for the CDR3: TGTGCCACCAGCGGGAATAGCGGGAGCGGAGAGACCCAGTACTTC. Amino acid sequence: CATSGNSGSGETQYF.

This chain connects TRBV29-1 to TRBJ2-1; 8 bases align to TRBD1. The germline V gene has CDR1 SQVTM and CDR2 ANQGSEA. The CDR3 sequence is 15 residues long. V lost 4 bases to trimming and J lost 5 bases; unmatched junction nucleotides: 10. The CDR3 DNA reads TGCAGCGTTGGGGCCCTTGGACAGGGCCACAATGAGCAGTTCTTC. It encodes CSVGALGQGHNEQFF.

V and J are TRBV6-6 and TRBJ1-5; 8 bases map to TRBD1. V gave up 7 bases and J gave up 4 bases; unmatched junction bases: 9. This CDR3 spans 15 amino acids. Germline CDR1 MNHNY, CDR2 SVGAGI (reference sequence). The CDR3 DNA follows: TGTGCCAGCACCAACCGGGACAGGCCGAATCAGCCCCAGCATTTT. Residues: CASTNRDRPNQPQHF.

This clone was counted a single time. The chain couples TRBV6-6 to TRBJ2-3; the D gene is possibly TRBD2 (5 bases). This CDR3 is 14 amino acids long. V was clipped by 0 bases and J by 4 bases, with 8 bases between them. Per germline, CDR1 MNHNY and CDR2 SVGAGI (reference sequence). CDR3 coding DNA: TGTGCCAGCAGTTACTCGAGGGTTGCAGATACGCAGTATTTT. Its translation is CASSYSRVADTQYF.

V usage is TRBV5-1 and J usage is TRBJ2-1; D unresolved. There are 15 residues in the CDR3. The ends were cut back, 3 bases at V and 6 bases at J, with 16 bases in the middle. The germline V gene has CDR1 SGHRS and CDR2 YFSETQ. The CDR3 DNA sequence: TGCGCCAGCAGCTCCGGGCCTCAAGCCGGCAATGAGCAGTTCTTC. The encoded protein is CASSSGPQAGNEQFF.

The V and J genes are TRBV6-5 and TRBJ2-2, with TRBD1 identical over 7 bases. Per the germline V gene, CDR1 is MNHEY and CDR2 is SVGAGI. J was trimmed by 1 base and V by 5 bases; bases with no gene match: 4. There are 15 residues in the CDR3. CDR3 bases: TGTGCCAGCAGTCAGAACAGGGGGAACACCGGGGAGCTGTTTTTT. This codes for CASSQNRGNTGELFF.

The J gene is TRBJ2-3, the V gene TRBV7-2; D is ambiguous. In germline, CDR1 is SGHTA, CDR2 FQGNSA. V lost 3 bases to trimming and J lost 7 bases, with 8 bases between them. This CDR3 is built from 12 residues. In nucleotides, the CDR3 is TGTGCCAGCAGCTTTGCCCCCTATACGCAGTATTTT. This codes for CASSFAPYTQYF. The entire variable domain, with the rest obtained from reference TRBV7-2 and TRBJ2-3, is as follows: GAGVSQSPSNKVTEKGKDVELRCDPISGHTALYWYRQSLGQGLEFLIYFQGNSAPDKSGLPSDRFSAERTGGSVSTLTIQRTQQEDSAVYLCASSFAPYTQYFGPGTRLTVL.

In DNA form, the CDR3 reads TGCGCCAGCAGCTTGGTTGGCCAAGTGAATGAGCAGTTCTTC. Amino acids: CASSLVGQVNEQFF. The rearrangement joins TRBV5-1 to TRBJ2-1; D is unclear. The CDR3 contains 14 residues. Germline CDR1 reads SGHRS; CDR2 reads YFSETQ. V dropped 0 bases and J dropped 7 bases, with 11 bases sitting between them.

CDR3 DNA: TGCAGCGGGTGGACAGGTTACAATGAGCAGTTCTTC. Translated, it gives CSGWTGYNEQFF. V is TRBV29-1 and J is TRBJ2-1; 7 bases fit TRBD1. From germline, CDR1 is SQVTM and CDR2 ANQGSEA. This CDR3 has 12 residues. Unmatched junction bases numbered 4, after V lost 7 bases and J lost 4 bases.

The V call is TRBV28, the J call TRBJ2-7; no definite D call. V was trimmed by 9 bases and J by 9 bases, leaving 15 bases between them. The germline V gene has CDR1 MDHEN and CDR2 SYDVKM. The CDR3 covers 11 residues. CDR3 amino acids: CASGRATGQYF. CDR3 DNA sequence: TGTGCCAGTGGACGGGCTACCGGGCAGTACTTC.

J is TRBJ2-1 and V is TRBV27; TRBD1 agrees at 8 bases. The CDR3 is 16 amino acids. The germline CDR1 and CDR2 sequences are MNHEY and SMNVEV (reference sequence). Germline trimming cut 8 bases from V and 6 bases from J; bases unmatched to any gene: 15. CDR3 protein: CASSPATGEISNEQFF. In DNA, the CDR3 is TGTGCCAGCTCCCCGGCGACAGGGGAAATATCCAATGAGCAGTTCTTC.

This clone was recorded only once. The chain couples TRBV7-9 to TRBJ2-1; 10 bases align to TRBD2. The CDR3 totals 15 residues. The junction had 8 bases not matched to a gene; V was cut back by 4 bases and J by 8 bases. Germline CDR1 is SEHNR and CDR2 is FQNEAQ (reference sequence). CDR3 DNA sequence: TGTGCCAGCAGCTCAACTAGCGGGATTGTCTATGAGCAGTTCTTC. Residues: CASSSTSGIVYEQFF.